This T cell receptor (beta chain) was sequenced during a study of response to subunit inactivated influenza vaccine. Study findings and constraints: That few new T cells are recruited by each seasonal influenza vaccination was the authors' suggestion.

With V trimmed by 5 bases and J by 5 bases, 12 bases remained unmatched. The CDR3 length is 16 residues. From the RT-PCR reads, TCRdb called clonotypes with MiXCR, one entry per CDR3 protein. This repertoire shows some 480,000 distinct CDR3 sequences, 9.5% to 13% found once; its top ten account for about 12%. The sample holds a few counts of this clonotype. The antigen remains unidentified. The chain joins TRBV12-3 or TRBV12-4 to TRBJ2-3, with TRBD1 matching 8 bases. This receptor was identified in a man between 45 and 60 years old who received an inactivated influenza vaccine. The source material was PBMCs from blood, sampled more than 35 days after vaccination. The CDR3 DNA reads as TGTGCCAGCAGTCCACGGACAGGGATTGGGGGAGATACGCAGTATTTT. This sequence encodes CASSPRTGIGGDTQYF.